The clone carrying this TCR beta chain has a handful of counts. Its antigen is as yet unknown. The junction differs from germline at one of its ends, possibly a read error. Germline lookup yields CDR1 SGHAT and CDR2 FQNNGV. The CDR3 covers 11 residues. The sequenced template was cDNA made from the entire isolated RNA. Naive, central memory and regulatory T cell samples averaged roughly 3.6 million reads. Using immunoSEQ multiplex PCR, the repertoire was profiled, and TCRdb retains in-frame clones only, with some absent. The table shows nearly 350,000 clones, with roughly 9% occurring only once. The data are from a study of beta chain features in type 1 diabetes. Turning to the study itself: Age, gender and cell yields were alike across patients and healthy donors.

A sort by CD45RO/CCR7/CD25/CD127/CD95/CD27 yielded CD4+ naive, central memory, regulatory and stem cell-like memory cells. The study's findings and limits: There were fewer insertions and more deletions at the VDJ junctions of type 1 diabetes patients. People with Type 1 diabetes carried modestly yet significantly shorter TCRB CDR3s in all four CD4+ subsets.

V and J are TRBV11-2 and TRBJ2-7; 7 nucleotides agree with TRBD1. The clonotype was recovered from a man aged 30 to 45 with type 1 diabetes. The specimen sequenced was central memory CD4+ T cells from blood. The CDR3 sequence: CASSASGQKDF. Written as DNA, the CDR3 is TGTGCCAGCAGCGCCTCGGGACAGAAGGACTTC.